This record looks at one T cell receptor beta chain sequence and its context. Its matching antigen is unknown. The same CDR3 is also encoded by other DNA sequences in this sample. The sample comes from a study of cytomegalovirus exposure and HLA in healthy donors. Regarding the study as a whole: Researchers reported that a few CMV-associated chains were confirmed in vitro as CMV antigen-specific.

PCR amplification relied on 60 Vbeta primers (plus 13 Jbeta primers). Assay: immunoSEQ multiplex PCR; the TCRdb copy retains only in-frame clones and omits some. Here the sample spans 120,000 to 150,000 clones, 75% to 90% being singletons. Donors were nominally healthy when sampled, though unrecorded immune exposures were likely. Sequencing was carried out using PBMCs. The source of this sequence is a woman in her 30s in good health and CMV-seronegative.

DNA of the CDR3: TGCGCCAGCAGCTTGGGACAGGGGGCTTCCTACGAGCAGTACTTC. This sequence encodes CASSLGQGASYEQYF. J is TRBJ2-7 and V is TRBV5-1, with 10 bases that match TRBD1. The CDR3 runs 15 residues. CDR1 is SGHRS and CDR2 is YFSETQ in the germline V gene. V shed 0 bases and J 1 base; nucleotides not matched to a gene: 1.